Listed below are T cell receptor beta chains from one sample, sequenced in a study of long-term antiretroviral therapy in people with HIV. The data were produced by immunoSEQ multiplex PCR, yet TCRdb's version contains in-frame clones alone and is incomplete. The sample has 20,000 to 25,000 clones, around 85% seen once. The starting material was unsorted PBMCs, obtained 0.7 years before starting antiretroviral therapy. All receptors come from a man aged 25 to 45 with HIV. Both conserved end residues are part of each CDR3. D genes are given only for firm matches. Size is stated for part of the rows, as once, few or many counts, or as a class when the clone is expanded.

TRBV25-1	-	TRBJ2-7	few	CASSGPLYEQYF	TGTGCCAGCAGTGGGCCACTCTACGAGCAGTACTTC
TRBV28	TRBD2	TRBJ2-1	-	CASGGTNQFF	TGTGCCAGCGGAGGGACTAACCAGTTCTTC
TRBV28	-	TRBJ1-5	-	CASSFGAMGNQPQHF	TGTGCCAGCAGTTTTGGGGCAATGGGCAATCAGCCCCAGCATTTT
TRBV5-6	-	TRBJ2-1	once	CASSPAPARTSYEQFF	TGTGCCAGCAGCCCCGCGCCGGCTCGGACTTCCTATGAGCAGTTCTTC
TRBV28	-	TRBJ2-5	-	CASRTEETQYF	TGTGCCAGCAGAACTGAGGAGACCCAGTACTTC
TRBV19	-	TRBJ1-5	-	CASNGHSNQPQHF	TGTGCCAGTAACGGCCATAGCAATCAGCCCCAGCATTTT
TRBV4-1	-	TRBJ1-1	-	CASSQVMDQLGNTEAFF	TGCGCCAGCAGCCAAGTAATGGACCAACTGGGGAACACTGAAGCTTTCTTT
TRBV7-2	TRBD1	TRBJ1-2	-	CASSLGQGASGYTF	TGTGCCAGCAGCTTAGGACAGGGCGCTAGTGGCTACACCTTC
TRBV15	-	TRBJ1-1	-	CATRVRLELNTEAFF	TGTGCCACCCGAGTGAGGTTAGAATTGAACACTGAAGCTTTCTTT
TRBV7-2	-	TRBJ2-2	-	CASRTQGYTGELFF	TGTGCCAGCAGGACTCAGGGGTACACCGGGGAGCTGTTTTTT
TRBV10-2	-	TRBJ2-7	-	CASRQGYEQYF	TGCGCCAGCAGACAGGGATACGAGCAGTACTTC